Detailed here is one TCR beta chain. Its antigen is not identified. This record comes from a study of shared clonotypes between healthy human individuals. CDR1 SGHAT and CDR2 FQNNGV come from the germline V gene. V was clipped by 5 bases and J by 3 bases, with 17 bases between them. The CDR3 length is 15 residues. Replicate sorted-subset PCRs were loaded with 150 to 250 ng DNA, 31,000 or so T cell genomes. Generated by immunoSEQ multiplex PCR, the TCRdb table keeps only in-frame clones and is missing some. Of roughly 1,500,000 clones listed, 98% are singletons. Overall study results and limits: Only blood was sampled, and tissue TCR repertoires likely differ from blood ones.

This TCR was sampled from a young man in good health. Material: naive CD4+ T cells sorted from blood. Subset here: CD45RA+ positively selected. The chain uses TRBV11-2 and TRBJ2-7, with D tentatively TRBD1 or TRBD2 (5 bases each). Here the CDR3 reads CASSRPIGANYEQYF. The CDR3 DNA follows: TGTGCCAGCAGCCGACCGATCGGGGCCAACTACGAGCAGTACTTC.